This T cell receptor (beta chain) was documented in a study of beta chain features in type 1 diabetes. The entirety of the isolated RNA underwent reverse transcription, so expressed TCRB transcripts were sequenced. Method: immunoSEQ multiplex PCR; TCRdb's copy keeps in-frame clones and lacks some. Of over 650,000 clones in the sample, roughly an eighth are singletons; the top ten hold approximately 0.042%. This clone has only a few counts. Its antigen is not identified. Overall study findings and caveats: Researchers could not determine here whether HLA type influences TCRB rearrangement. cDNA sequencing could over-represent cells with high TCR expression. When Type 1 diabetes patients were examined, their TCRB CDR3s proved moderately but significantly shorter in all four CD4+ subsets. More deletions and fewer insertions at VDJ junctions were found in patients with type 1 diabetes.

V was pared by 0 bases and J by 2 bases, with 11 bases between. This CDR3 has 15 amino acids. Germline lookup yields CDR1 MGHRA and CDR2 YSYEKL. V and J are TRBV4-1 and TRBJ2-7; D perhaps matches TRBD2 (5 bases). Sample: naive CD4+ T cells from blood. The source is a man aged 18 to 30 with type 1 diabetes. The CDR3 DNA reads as TGCGCCAGCAGCCAAGAACCCACTAGGACCTACGAGCAGTACTTC. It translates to CASSQEPTRTYEQYF.